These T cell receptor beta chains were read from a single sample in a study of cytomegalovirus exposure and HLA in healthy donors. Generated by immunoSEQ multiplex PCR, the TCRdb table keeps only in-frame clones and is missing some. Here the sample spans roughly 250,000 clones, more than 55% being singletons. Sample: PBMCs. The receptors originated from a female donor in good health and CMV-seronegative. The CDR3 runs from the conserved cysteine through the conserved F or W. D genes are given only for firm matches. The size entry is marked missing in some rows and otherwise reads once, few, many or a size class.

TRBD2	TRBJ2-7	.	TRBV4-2	TGTGCCAGCAGCCAAGGAGGGGAGGGTTACCCCTACGAGCAGTACTTC	CASSQGGEGYPYEQYF
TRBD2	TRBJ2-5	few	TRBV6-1	TGTGCCAGCCGCGTTAGCGGGAGTGAGACCCAGTACTTC	CASRVSGSETQYF
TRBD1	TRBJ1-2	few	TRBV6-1	TGTGCCAGCAGGGCCGGGACAGGGGTCGGCTACACCTTC	CASRAGTGVGYTF
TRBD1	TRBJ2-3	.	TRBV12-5	TGTGCTAGTGGCCGGGGACAGGGGGGCACAGATACGCAGTATTTT	CASGRGQGGTDTQYF
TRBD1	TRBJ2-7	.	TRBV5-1	TGCGCCAGCAGCTTGGGGTACAGGGGAACCTCCTACGAGCAGTACTTC	CASSLGYRGTSYEQYF
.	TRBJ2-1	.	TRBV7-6	TGTGCCAGCAGCCCGGCCAGGAATGAGCAGTTCTTC	CASSPARNEQFF
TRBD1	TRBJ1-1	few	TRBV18	TGTGCCAGCTCACGCAATCCGGGACAGGACACTGAAGCTTTCTTT	CASSRNPGQDTEAFF
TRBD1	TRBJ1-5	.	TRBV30	TGTGCCTGGTCGGGACAGGGACATCAGCCCCAGCATTTT	CAWSGQGHQPQHF
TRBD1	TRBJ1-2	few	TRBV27	TGTGCCAGCAGTGACAGGGGTGACTATGGCTACACCTTC	CASSDRGDYGYTF
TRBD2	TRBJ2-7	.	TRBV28	TGTGCCAGCAGTTTCAGCGGGGGGACCTACGAGCAGTACTTC	CASSFSGGTYEQYF
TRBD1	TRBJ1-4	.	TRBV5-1	TGCGCCAGCAGCACAGACAGGGCCACTAATGAAAAACTGTTTTTT	CASSTDRATNEKLFF
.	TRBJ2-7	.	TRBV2	TGTGCCAGCAGTTTCGAGGGGGTCGGCTACGAGCAGTACTTC	CASSFEGVGYEQYF
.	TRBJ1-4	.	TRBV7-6	TGTGCCAGCAGCTTAGGAGGGATGGAAAAACTGTTTTTT	CASSLGGMEKLFF
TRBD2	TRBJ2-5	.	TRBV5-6	TGTGCCAGCAGCAGCGGGACTAGCGGCCCACAAGAGACCCAGTACTTC	CASSSGTSGPQETQYF
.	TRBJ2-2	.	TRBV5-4	TGTGCCAGCGGGAGAGGGCGGGCGAACACCGGGGAGCTGTTTTTT	CASGRGRANTGELFF
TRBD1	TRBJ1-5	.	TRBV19	TGTGCCAGTAGTATGGCGGCTTGGACAGGGGTTGTAAATCAGCCCCAGCATTTT	CASSMAAWTGVVNQPQHF
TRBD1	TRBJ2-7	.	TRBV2	TGTGCCAGCACCCCCCGGCGGACAGGGTACGAGCAGTACTTC	CASTPRRTGYEQYF
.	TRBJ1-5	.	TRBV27	TGTGCCAGCAAGCAGGGCAATCAGCCCCAGCATTTT	CASKQGNQPQHF
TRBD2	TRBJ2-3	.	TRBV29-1	TGCAGCGTCCGGCGGGAGGGCCGAGATACGCAGTATTTT	CSVRREGRDTQYF
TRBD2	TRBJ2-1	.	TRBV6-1	TGTGCCAGCAAACTAGCGGGTTGGCTGGATGAGCAGTTCTTC	CASKLAGWLDEQFF
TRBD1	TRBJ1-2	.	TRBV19	TGTGCCAGTAGTATAGACCAGGGGGCATTCTATGGCTACACCTTC	CASSIDQGAFYGYTF
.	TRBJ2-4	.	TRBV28	TGTGCCAGCAGCCAGGAGAGGGATCAGTACTTC	CASSQERDQYF